This entry concerns a single T cell receptor (beta chain). Its recognized antigen is unknown. No base qualities exist here, and no much larger clone lies one base off it. From the germline V gene (reference sequence), CDR1 is LNHDA and CDR2 is SQIVND. Ends trimmed: V by 5 bases, J by 3 bases; bases unmatched to a gene: 7. The CDR3 runs 14 amino acids, cysteine and phenylalanine included. The DNA shown is the 42-base CDR3, in frame from base 1. One collaborating source in Seattle enrolled patients while the patients were actively infected and followed the patients over time throughout the course of disease. Whole blood was collected in K2EDTA tubes by collaborating institutions according to the institutions' own protocols. For TCRbeta analysis, collaborators shipped samples as frozen whole blood, isolated PBMCs, or DNA extracted from either of those sample types. The immunoSEQ Assay, a bias-controlled multiplex PCR, was used to amplify TCRbeta CDR3 regions from genomic DNA. Under the source paper's analysis protocol: Within the assay, amplification of reference gene primers was used to estimate how many nucleated cells each sample contained. To quantify the absolute abundance of each unique TCRbeta CDR3 rearrangement, sequence reads were collapsed and filtered. For each sample, productive Simpson clonality was calculated by taking the square root of Simpson's diversity index across productive rearrangements. TCRdb re-hosts the immuneACCESS table, in-frame sequences only. Its copies lack some clones; in the studies checked, an unresolved V gene accounts for under half of them, and the cause for the rest is not known. V and J calls plus clone size are reproduced from that table; the DNA served to infer D and trimming. In this sample the table shows about 140,000 clones, around 83% of which occur a single time. Together, the top ten hold almost 9% of the sample.

This entry belongs to a study of blood T cell repertoires in COVID-19 (TCRdb year 2020). In terms of the full investigation: Collaborator samples came from the United States, Italy and Spain and covered acute and convalescent phases of COVID-19. The sample metadata nearly always contained a de-identified subject ID, COVID-19 status, age in years and sex. Subjects who had been exposed to COVID-19, were actively infected with it, or had recovered from it provided the deeply sampled blood TCRbeta repertoires that made up the dataset. The prospective study material was composed of cDNA or gDNA derived from T cells, B-cell-depleted T cells, or PBMCs. The repertoires were released in a freely available public database meant as a resource for research on the immune response to SARS-CoV-2. Where available, HLA class I and class II types were obtained from metadata supplied by the sample provider rather than from assay-based typing. Samples came from the ongoing ImmuneRACE study (first 160 participants) plus 1,254 subjects from 6 global collaborators. What the study reported, not specific to this receptor: How much clinical and demographic metadata was included differed by source and by participant, and the metadata was provided uncurated.

The sequence was obtained from a man aged 25 to 40 with COVID-19, enrolled during active disease. Material for sequencing was peripheral blood. The chain is encoded by TRBV19 joined to TRBJ2-7, and 7 junctional nucleotides match TRBD2. The CDR3 region has the sequence CASSPGTMDYEQYF. The DNA reads as follows: TGTGCCAGTAGTCCCGGGACTATGGACTACGAGCAGTACTTC.